This entry describes one T cell receptor (beta chain). Its specificity is unknown. Healthy individuals of Caucasian origin from Russia, aged roughly 6 to 95, served as donors. Peripheral blood samples of about 10 milliliters were drawn from each donor. The authors ran a second PCR of about 6 to 11 cycles using a sample-barcoded 5' primer and a J-beta primer mix. TCRdb re-derived calls from the 5' RACE reads in MiXCR, one entry per CDR3 protein. Of 1.5 million to 2 million distinct CDR3 sequences listed, roughly 50% are singletons. The CDR3 is 15 residues long. Germline V gives CDR1 DFQATT, CDR2 SNEGSKA (reference sequence). V lost 3 bases, J lost 1 base, and 8 bases stayed unmatched. This record belongs to a study of blood T cells in healthy people across ages. General observations from the study: A roughly linear fall in TCR beta diversity per million T cells was seen with increasing age. When one million T cells were used, diversity estimates were thought to be underestimates.

Specimen: blood. The chain links TRBV20-1 to TRBJ1-2, with 7 bases fitting TRBD1. The sequence was obtained from a woman aged 40-49 years in good health. CDR3 residues: CSARFAGQNNYGYTF. CDR3 nucleotide sequence: TGCAGTGCTAGGTTCGCGGGACAGAATAACTATGGCTACACCTTC.